This T cell receptor beta chain is from a study of T cell changes during pregnancy in multiple sclerosis. The CDR3 extends over 18 amino acids. V dropped 2 bases and J dropped 3; count of bases not matched to a gene: 14. In germline, CDR1 is GTSNPN, CDR2 SVGIG (reference sequence). Generated by immunoSEQ multiplex PCR, the TCRdb table keeps only in-frame clones and is missing some. This table has roughly 48,000 clones, almost 95% appearing once. The material was CD4+ T cells from peripheral blood mononuclear cells, obtained in the third trimester of pregnancy. The chain couples TRBV30 to TRBJ1-1; 11 bases line up with TRBD1. This sequence originates from a female donor with multiple sclerosis, enrolled in a pregnancy study. CDR3 nucleotides: TGTGCCTGGAGTACCCACAGAGGGACAGGGGGTTGGGACACTGAAGCTTTCTTT. Translating it yields CAWSTHRGTGGWDTEAFF.